These 17 T cell receptor beta chains originate from one sample sequenced in a study of graft-versus-host responses after intestinal transplantation. Clones were sequenced by immunoSEQ multiplex PCR, and TCRdb holds only the in-frame ones, with some missing. The sample has just over 40,000 clones, around 96% seen once; the top ten hold less than 0.65%. The antigens for these receptors are not known. Here the sequenced sample was unstimulated CD8+ T cells sorted from spleen or lymph node cells, taken before transplant. Every receptor here comes from a human donor who was the organ donor for an intestinal transplant.

This clone has just a few counts. The chain recombines TRBV5-1 with TRBJ2-5, with no clear D. The CDR3 runs to 11 residues. The germline V gene has CDR1 SGHRS and CDR2 YFSETQ. With 3 bases removed from V and 1 base from J, the gap between germline ends came to 1 base. In nucleotides, the CDR3 is TGCGCCAGCAGCTCCCAAGAGACCCAGTACTTC. This translates into CASSSQETQYF.

The V and J genes are TRBV29-1 and TRBJ2-3, with D uncertain. Germline loops: CDR1 SQVTM, CDR2 ANQGSEA. V was trimmed by 1 base and J by 3 bases, leaving 8 bases between them. CDR3 length equals 13 residues. The CDR3 reads CSVEGQPTDTQYF. Written as DNA, the CDR3 is TGCAGCGTTGAAGGGCAGCCTACAGATACGCAGTATTTT.

The rearrangement uses TRBV5-6 and TRBJ2-5, with D perhaps TRBD1 (5 bases). Germline CDR1 and CDR2: SGHDT and YYEEEE. Trimming pared 0 bases from V and 11 bases from J, leaving 14 bases between. The CDR3 spans 13 residues. The CDR3, as DNA: TGTGCCAGCAGCTTGGGTCAGGGCCACGGGCAGTACTTC. Translation gives CASSLGQGHGQYF.

This chain joins TRBV6-5 and TRBJ1-3; TRBD1 aligns across 7 bases. Germline CDR1 reads MNHEY; CDR2 reads SVGAGI. CDR3 length: 15 amino acids. Losses at the gene ends were 6 bases for V and 0 bases for J; bases not matched to a gene: 5. Written as DNA, the CDR3 is TGTGCCAGCAGCGTGACAGGGTACTCTGGAAACACCATATATTTT. Translated: CASSVTGYSGNTIYF.

The gene calls are TRBV6-5 and TRBJ2-7; no reliable D call. Germline V gives CDR1 MNHEY, CDR2 SVGAGI. V lost 0 bases and J lost 1, with 4 bases in between. The CDR3 length is 13 residues. This CDR3 reads CASSYSTSYEQYF. The DNA of the CDR3 is TGTGCCAGCAGTTACTCGACTTCCTACGAGCAGTACTTC.

The chain has TRBV4-1 and TRBJ2-1, with D perhaps TRBD1 (6 bases). Germline-derived CDR1 and CDR2 are MGHRA and YSYEKL. This CDR3 is built from 18 residues. Between the trimmed V and J ends, which lost 4 bases and 0 bases, there was a span of 19 bases. Here the CDR3 DNA reads TGCGCCAGCAGCCCACGTCCAGTCCTAGGGGGCTCCTACAATGAGCAGTTCTTC. Translated, it gives CASSPRPVLGGSYNEQFF.

The chain joins TRBV10-3 to TRBJ1-2; no clear D. Germline V CDR1 and CDR2: ENHRY, SYGVKD. This CDR3 region has 17 residues. V lost 2 bases to trimming and J lost 5 bases, with 21 bases between them. The CDR3: CAISERGPTAFFYGYTF. CDR3 DNA sequence: TGTGCCATCAGTGAGCGTGGGCCCACGGCCTTTTTTTATGGCTACACCTTC.

V is TRBV4-1 and J is TRBJ2-7, with 15 bases aligning to TRBD2. The germline gives CDR1 MGHRA, CDR2 YSYEKL. The CDR3 has 20 residues. Trimming at V came to 3 bases and at J to 0 bases, leaving 12 bases not matched to a gene. The CDR3 bases are TGCGCCAGCAGCCACTTCACTCCGGGACTAGCGGGGGGCTTCTCCTACGAGCAGTACTTC. Translation: CASSHFTPGLAGGFSYEQYF.

The rearrangement uses TRBV15 and TRBJ2-3; 7 bases line up with TRBD1. CDR3 size: 17 residues. Germline assignment: CDR1 LNHNV and CDR2 YYDKDF (reference sequence). V trimming: 4 bases; J trimming: 2 bases; junction bases outside the gene matches: 12. The CDR3 is CATSTTRQGTHTDTQYF. The CDR3 DNA reads TGTGCCACCAGCACCACTAGACAGGGCACCCACACAGATACGCAGTATTTT.

This chain joins TRBV19 and TRBJ1-1; a possible D gene is TRBD1 (6 bases). V was clipped by 4 bases and J by 1 base, with 19 bases between them. The CDR3 totals 17 residues. Germline assignment: CDR1 LNHDA and CDR2 SQIVND (reference sequence). CDR3 sequence reads: CASSTYLTGRGNTEAFF. The CDR3 bases are TGTGCCAGTAGTACCTACTTAACAGGGCGCGGGAACACTGAAGCTTTCTTT.

This chain joins TRBV6-5 and TRBJ2-7, with TRBD1 matching 8 bases. The germline CDR1 and CDR2 sequences are MNHEY and SVGAGI. CDR3 length: 16 amino acids. The junction had 7 bases not matched to a gene; V was cut back by 2 bases and J by 1 base. The CDR3 is CASSYLGTGNSYEQYF. CDR3 bases: TGTGCCAGCAGTTACCTCGGGACAGGTAATTCCTACGAGCAGTACTTC.

The V call is TRBV14, the J call TRBJ1-1; 10 bases fit TRBD1. CDR1 is SGHDN and CDR2 is FVKESK in the germline V gene. CDR3 size: 16 residues. The J segment lost 1 base and the V segment lost 1 base, leaving 3 bases of the junction unmatched. The CDR3 coding sequence is TGTGCCAGCAGCCAAGTAGGACAGGGGGGGAACACTGAAGCTTTCTTT. Translating it yields CASSQVGQGGNTEAFF.

This clone was seen just once. This chain uses TRBV5-5 with TRBJ2-2, with TRBD1 as a possible D gene (5 bases). This CDR3 contains 15 residues. V was pared by 1 base and J by 4 bases, with 11 bases between. The germline gives CDR1 SGHKS, CDR2 YYEKEE (reference sequence). In DNA, the CDR3 is TGTGCCAGCAGCTTGTCGGCAGGGCTCACCGGGGAGCTGTTTTTT. Its protein product is CASSLSAGLTGELFF.

The chain combines TRBV4-3 with TRBJ2-2; D perhaps matches TRBD2 (5 bases). Germline V CDR1 and CDR2: LGHNA, YSLEER. The V end was cut by 3 bases, the J end by 3 bases, with 8 bases between. This CDR3 contains 14 residues. CDR3 DNA: TGCGCCAGCAGCCAGGACTCCTACACCGGGGAGCTGTTTTTT. Translated: CASSQDSYTGELFF.

This rearrangement joins TRBV19 to TRBJ2-5, with 8 bases matching TRBD1. The germline V gene has CDR1 LNHDA and CDR2 SQIVND (reference sequence). The CDR3 contains 16 residues. Losses at the gene ends were 5 bases for V and 1 base for J; bases not matched to a gene: 9. CDR3 DNA sequence: TGTGCCAGTAGTTGGACAGGGCCCACTGTCCAAGAGACCCAGTACTTC. Its protein is CASSWTGPTVQETQYF.

This clone is a singleton in its sample. This sequence joins TRBV6-5 and TRBJ2-3; D is undetermined. The germline V gene has CDR1 MNHEY and CDR2 SVGAGI. This CDR3 is 15 amino acids long. The V end lost 0 bases, the J end lost 0 bases, and 7 bases lay between the germline ends. CDR3 DNA sequence: TGTGCCAGCAGTTACTCGGGGTTTAGCACAGATACGCAGTATTTT. Residues: CASSYSGFSTDTQYF.

This clone occurred once. The chain combines TRBV25-1 with TRBJ2-7; 9 nucleotides agree with TRBD1. CDR3 size: 14 residues. The J segment lost 5 bases and the V segment lost 1 base, leaving 3 bases of the junction unmatched. In germline, CDR1 is MGHDK, CDR2 SYGVNS. The CDR3 loop reads CASSELGQGHEQYF. CDR3 in DNA: TGTGCCAGCAGTGAATTGGGACAGGGCCACGAGCAGTACTTC.